This TCR beta chain is drawn from a study of OX40 agonist ivuxolimab in advanced cancers. V lost 5 bases to trimming and J lost 3 bases, with 14 bases between them. The germline V gene encodes CDR1 PRHDT and CDR2 FYEKMQ (reference sequence). The CDR3 has 14 residues. TCRdb's copy holds only in-frame clones and misses some; the assay was immunoSEQ multiplex PCR. The profile shows 65,000 to 85,000 clones, around nine tenths of them singletons. This clone appeared a single time. Sample: CD4+ or CD8+ T cells sorted from blood, taken in a trial of the OX40 agonist ivuxolimab. This rearrangement joins TRBV13 to TRBJ2-7; D might be TRBD1 or TRBD2, each matching 5 bases. The sequence derives from an adult with an advanced solid tumor such as melanoma, head and neck, liver or kidney cancer. In DNA form, the CDR3 reads TGTGCCAGCAGCCTGGGGGTGGGGCTCTACGAGCAGTACTTC. Amino acid sequence: CASSLGVGLYEQYF.